These 2 T cell receptor beta chains came from one sample sequenced in a study of T cells in Graves' hyperthyroidism and ophthalmopathy. TCR beta CDR3 regions were amplified from RNA. Using the HTBI primer set, a first-round RT-PCR was run on the TCR CDR3. Via MiXCR, TCRdb re-called the multiplex PCR reads, giving one row per CDR3 protein. The sample holds 250,000 or so distinct CDR3 sequences, about 17% seen once. Input material: blood. The source of these receptors is a woman aged 18-30 years with Graves' ophthalmopathy.

At least ten counts were recorded for this clonotype. The chain uses TRBV4-2 and TRBJ1-2; D possibly corresponds to TRBD1 (5 bases). Trimming removed 1 base at V and 4 bases at J, with 13 bases between. There are 15 residues in the CDR3. Germline CDR1 and CDR2: LGHNA and YNFKEQ. The CDR3 nucleotides read TGTGCCAGCAGCCAAGGTCGGGGACCGAGCTATGGCTACACCTTC. It codes for CASSQGRGPSYGYTF.

This clonotype was seen ten or more times. This rearrangement joins TRBV6-1 to TRBJ2-3; 8 nucleotides align to TRBD2. V lost 2 bases and J lost 4; bases outside the gene matches: 11. This CDR3 is 17 amino acids long. The germline CDR1 and CDR2 sequences are MNHNS and SASEGT. The CDR3 DNA reads as TGTGCCAGCAGTGAACTAAGCGGGAGCTCCGGCCCAGATACGCAGTATTTT. Translation gives CASSELSGSSGPDTQYF.